This TCR beta chain is from a study of blood T cell repertoires in COVID-19. Study background: Donors in the United States, Italy and Spain gave samples during acute or convalescent COVID-19. PBMCs, B-cell-depleted T cells, or T cells provided the cDNA or gDNA that made up the material.

Libraries were prepared by immunoSEQ multiplex PCR; TCRdb keeps only in-frame clonotypes and omits some of them. Among around 46,000 clones listed, about 88% were seen once. This CDR3 is 15 amino acids long. V was clipped by 3 bases and J by 2 bases; unmatched bases: 4. From germline, CDR1 is MDHEN and CDR2 SYDVKM. V and J are TRBV28 and TRBJ1-2, with TRBD1 identical over 9 bases. The sample taken for sequencing was peripheral blood. This receptor was obtained from a man in his forties with active COVID-19. The CDR3 coding sequence is TGTGCCAGCAGTTTGGGACAGGGAGGAAACTATGGCTACACCTTC. Protein product: CASSLGQGGNYGYTF.